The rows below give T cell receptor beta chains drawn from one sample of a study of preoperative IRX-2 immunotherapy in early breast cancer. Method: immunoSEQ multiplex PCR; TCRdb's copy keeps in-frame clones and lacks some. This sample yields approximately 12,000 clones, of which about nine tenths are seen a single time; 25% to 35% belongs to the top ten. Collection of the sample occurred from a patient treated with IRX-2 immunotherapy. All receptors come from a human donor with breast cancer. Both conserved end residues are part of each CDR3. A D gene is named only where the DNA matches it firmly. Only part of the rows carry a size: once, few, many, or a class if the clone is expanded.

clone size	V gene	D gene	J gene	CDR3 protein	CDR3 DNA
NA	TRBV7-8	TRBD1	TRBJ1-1	CASSLGDREITEAFF	TGTGCCAGCAGCTTAGGGGACAGGGAGATCACTGAAGCTTTCTTT
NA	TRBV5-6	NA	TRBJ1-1	CASSIAGVMNTEAFF	TGTGCCAGCAGCATCGCAGGGGTCATGAACACTGAAGCTTTCTTT
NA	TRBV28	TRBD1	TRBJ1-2	CASSKTGGHAYGYTF	TGTGCCAGCAGTAAGACAGGGGGCCATGCCTATGGCTACACCTTC
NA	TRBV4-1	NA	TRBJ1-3	CASSQLPGNTIYF	TGCGCCAGCAGCCAGCTTCCTGGAAACACCATATATTTT
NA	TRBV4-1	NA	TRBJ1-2	CASSHSLGREKAGGYTF	TGCGCCAGCAGCCATTCTCTTGGCAGGGAAAAGGCGGGTGGCTACACCTTC
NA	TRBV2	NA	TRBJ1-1	CASRPGLGWEAFF	TGTGCCAGCAGACCGGGACTCGGATGGGAAGCTTTCTTT
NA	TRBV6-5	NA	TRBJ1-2	CASSYSTNYGYTF	TGTGCCAGCAGTTACTCGACTAACTATGGCTACACCTTC
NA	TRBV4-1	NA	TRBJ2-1	CASSLLQGGAYNEQFF	TGCGCCAGCAGCCTCCTACAGGGAGGCGCCTACAATGAGCAGTTCTTC
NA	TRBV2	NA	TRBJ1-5	CASSVDQGQPQHF	TGTGCCAGCAGCGTAGATCAGGGTCAGCCCCAGCATTTT
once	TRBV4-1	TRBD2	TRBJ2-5	CASSQDLAGGTWGPQYF	TGCGCCAGCAGCCAAGACCTAGCGGGGGGTACGTGGGGCCCCCAGTACTTC
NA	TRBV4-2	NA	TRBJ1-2	CASSPIPRGPYNYGYTF	TGTGCCAGCAGCCCTATTCCTCGGGGCCCTTACAACTATGGCTACACCTTC
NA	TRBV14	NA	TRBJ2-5	CASSLSGASLETQYF	TGTGCCAGCAGCCTATCTGGTGCCAGCTTGGAGACCCAGTACTTC
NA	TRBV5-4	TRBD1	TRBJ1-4	CASSLKGQSNEKLFF	TGTGCCAGCAGCTTGAAGGGACAGTCTAATGAAAAACTGTTTTTT